These T cell receptor beta chains were read from a single sample in a study of T cell responses to AZD1222 COVID-19 vaccine. Here immunoSEQ multiplex PCR was the method, and the copy in TCRdb shows in-frame clones only, minus some. The profile shows roughly 180,000 clones, 90% to 95% of them singletons. The sample in question was peripheral blood, obtained 28 days after the second AZD1222 dose. The receptors were sampled from an adult who received the AZD1222 COVID-19 vaccine. CDR3s include the opening cysteine and the closing phenylalanine or tryptophan. D genes are given only for firm matches. Clone size appears in some rows only: once, few, many, or a class for an expanded clone.

>TRBJ2-7|TRBD1|-|TRBV9
CASSGGQGYEQYF
TGTGCCAGCAGCGGGGGACAGGGCTACGAGCAGTACTTC
>TRBJ2-7|TRBD2|-|TRBV5-1
CASSLASSGGTDEQYF
TGCGCCAGCAGCTTGGCTTCTAGCGGGGGGACCGACGAGCAGTACTTC
>TRBJ2-3|-|-|TRBV4-1
CASSQDILAGGTDTQYF
TGCGCCAGCAGCCAAGATATTCTAGCAGGGGGGACAGATACGCAGTATTTT
>TRBJ2-3|TRBD2|-|TRBV30
CAWSLDAGGTDTQYF
TGTGCCTGGAGTCTCGACGCGGGGGGCACAGATACGCAGTATTTT
>TRBJ1-2|-|once|TRBV6-5
CASRRVVEGGYTF
TGTGCCAGCCGAAGAGTCGTGGAGGGGGGCTACACCTTC
>TRBJ1-1|-|-|TRBV27
CASSLSAGKNTEAFF
TGTGCCAGCAGTTTATCAGCAGGGAAGAACACTGAAGCTTTCTTT
>TRBJ1-4|-|-|TRBV11-2
CASSLAYLGGEKLFF
TGTGCCAGCAGCTTAGCCTATTTGGGAGGTGAAAAACTGTTTTTT
>TRBJ2-7|-|-|TRBV27
CASSPEPRGLFYEQYF
TGTGCCAGCAGTCCAGAACCCCGGGGACTTTTCTACGAGCAGTACTTC
>TRBJ1-2|-|-|TRBV7-9
CASSPRINYGYTF
TGTGCCAGCAGTCCACGAATCAACTATGGCTACACCTTC
>TRBJ1-6|-|-|TRBV28
CASSFGGFSYNSPLHF
TGTGCCAGCAGTTTCGGTGGGTTCTCCTATAATTCACCCCTCCACTTT
>TRBJ2-1|-|-|TRBV6-5
CASSGTASSYNEQFF
TGTGCCAGCAGCGGGACCGCGAGCTCCTACAATGAGCAGTTCTTC
>TRBJ1-5|TRBD1|-|TRBV18
CASSQLGQGKGANQPQHF
TGTGCCAGCTCACAACTTGGACAGGGTAAGGGTGCAAATCAGCCCCAGCATTTT
>TRBJ1-2|-|few|TRBV4-2
CASSQEVRGVSNGYTF
TGTGCCAGCAGCCAAGAGGTCCGGGGTGTGAGTAATGGCTACACCTTC
>TRBJ2-2|-|-|TRBV7-3
CASSKTRQGGGELFF
TGTGCCAGCAGCAAGACTAGACAGGGCGGCGGGGAGCTGTTTTTT
>TRBJ1-1|-|-|TRBV2
CARVYTIGDEAFF
TGTGCCAGGGTCTATACAATCGGGGATGAAGCTTTCTTT
>TRBJ2-2|TRBD2|-|TRBV27
CASSHSGTSGSSGELFF
TGTGCCAGCAGTCATTCAGGGACTAGCGGGAGTAGCGGGGAGCTGTTTTTT
>TRBJ2-7|TRBD1|-|TRBV10-3
CAISSSRDRSSGQYF
TGTGCCATCAGCAGTAGTCGGGACAGGTCGAGTGGCCAGTACTTC
>TRBJ2-7|TRBD1|-|TRBV4-3
CASSDMRQGRDEQYF
TGCGCCAGCAGCGATATGAGACAGGGACGGGACGAGCAGTACTTC
>TRBJ1-4|TRBD1|-|TRBV7-2
CASSSTGESEKLFF
TGTGCCAGCAGCTCGACAGGGGAGAGTGAAAAACTGTTTTTT
>TRBJ2-1|-|-|TRBV15
CATSRVPELAEQFF
TGTGCCACCAGCAGAGTTCCAGAGCTGGCTGAGCAGTTCTTC
>TRBJ1-3|-|once|TRBV24-1
CATSDPGTRGNTIYF
TGTGCCACCAGTGACCCCGGGACCCGCGGAAACACCATATATTTT
>TRBJ2-2|TRBD2|once|TRBV5-4
CASSRGISGSTGELFF
TGTGCCAGCAGCCGAGGGATTAGCGGGAGCACCGGGGAGCTGTTTTTT
>TRBJ1-6|-|-|TRBV27
CASSLHLYNSPLHF
TGTGCCAGCAGTTTACACCTGTATAATTCACCCCTCCACTTT
>TRBJ1-6|-|-|TRBV27
CASRPGQVNSPLHF
TGTGCCAGCAGGCCGGGACAAGTTAATTCACCCCTCCACTTT
>TRBJ1-1|-|-|TRBV19
CASISSKVDFTEAFF
TGTGCCAGTATAAGTTCAAAGGTGGATTTCACTGAAGCTTTCTTT
>TRBJ2-7|TRBD2|-|TRBV5-1
CASSLPSGGEYEQYF
TGCGCCAGCAGCTTGCCCTCGGGGGGGGAATACGAGCAGTACTTC
>TRBJ2-3|TRBD2|-|TRBV27
CASSLFSAEDSGRALEDTQYF
TGTGCCAGCAGTTTATTCAGTGCCGAAGATAGCGGGAGGGCCTTAGAAGATACGCAGTATTTT
>TRBJ2-7|-|-|TRBV7-8
CASSPPLAGTAYEQYF
TGTGCCAGCAGCCCCCCGCTGGCAGGGACGGCTTACGAGCAGTACTTC
>TRBJ1-2|-|-|TRBV18
CASSPRQSPNGYTF
TGTGCCAGCTCACCGAGACAGTCCCCGAATGGCTACACCTTC
>TRBJ2-3|-|-|TRBV5-1
CASSAHGDTDTQYF
TGCGCCAGCAGCGCCCACGGGGACACAGATACGCAGTATTTT
>TRBJ1-2|-|-|TRBV6-5
CASSSTGNYGYTF
TGTGCCAGCAGTTCCACAGGGAACTATGGCTACACCTTC
>TRBJ2-3|-|-|TRBV19
CASTDRGYTDTQYF
TGTGCCAGTACTGACCGGGGGTACACAGATACGCAGTATTTT
>TRBJ1-3|-|-|TRBV30
CAWRVQATRGNTIYF
TGTGCCTGGAGAGTTCAGGCCACGAGAGGAAACACCATATATTTT
>TRBJ2-3|TRBD1|-|TRBV5-6
CASSPYKTGGRGDTQYF
TGTGCCAGCAGCCCATACAAGACAGGGGGAAGGGGAGATACGCAGTATTTT
>TRBJ1-2|-|once|TRBV6-6
CASSPPFWEDASYGYTF
TGTGCCAGCAGTCCGCCCTTCTGGGAGGACGCCAGCTATGGCTACACCTTC
>TRBJ1-2|-|-|TRBV7-2
CASSLPRAPEGYTF
TGTGCCAGCAGCTTACCCCGGGCCCCAGAAGGCTACACCTTC
>TRBJ1-1|TRBD1|once|TRBV5-4
CASSLGGQGILVTEAFF
TGTGCCAGCAGCTTGGGGGGACAGGGGATCTTGGTCACTGAAGCTTTCTTT
>TRBJ1-1|TRBD1|few|TRBV29-1
CSGGQYTEAFF
TGCAGCGGGGGACAGTACACTGAAGCTTTCTTT